The next 5 T cell receptor beta chains were all read from a single sample in a study of blood T cell repertoires in COVID-19. This table comes from immunoSEQ multiplex PCR, and its TCRdb copy is limited to in-frame clones, with some not included. Here the sample spans some 130,000 clones, 84% being singletons. The sequenced sample was peripheral blood. Every receptor here comes from a human donor in a cohort sampled during active COVID-19.

The CDR3 region is CASSRPGQGANYGYTF. DNA of the CDR3: TGTGCCAGCAGCCGGCCGGGACAGGGAGCGAACTATGGCTACACCTTC. The gene calls are TRBV5-4 and TRBJ1-2; the match to TRBD1 covers 9 bases. The germline gives CDR1 SGHNT, CDR2 YYREEE (reference sequence). V trimming: 4 bases; J trimming: 2 bases; junction bases outside the gene matches: 9. The CDR3 is 16 residues long.

V gene TRBV5-4 combines with J gene TRBJ2-3; 12 bases agree with TRBD2. The CDR3 consists of 18 residues. Looked up from germline, CDR1 is SGHNT and CDR2 is YYREEE (reference sequence). Germline trimming cut 0 bases from V and 5 bases from J; bases unmatched to any gene: 10. CDR3 DNA sequence: TGTGCCAGCAGCTTGGCCGGTCCTAGCGGGGGGGGTGTAGATACGCAGTATTTT. It encodes CASSLAGPSGGGVDTQYF.

The sample holds a few counts of this clone. The DNA of the CDR3 is TGCAGTGCTTTCCGACAGGGAGGCTACACCTTC. This sequence encodes CSAFRQGGYTF. V is TRBV20-1 and J is TRBJ1-2; 7 bases map to TRBD1. Germline CDR1 is DFQATT and CDR2 is SNEGSKA (reference sequence). The J segment lost 8 bases and the V segment lost 5 bases, leaving 5 bases of the junction unmatched. The CDR3 is 11 amino acids.

The rearrangement joins TRBV9 to TRBJ2-2; 11 nucleotides agree with TRBD2. V was pared by 4 bases and J by 6 bases, with 8 bases of the junction left unmatched. Germline CDR1 is SGDLS and CDR2 is YYNGEE. There are 16 residues in the CDR3. CDR3 in DNA: TGTGCCAGCAGCACCCTAGCGGGGGGTTTATCCGGGGAGCTGTTTTTT. Protein product: CASSTLAGGLSGELFF.

J is TRBJ2-5 and V is TRBV7-2; 9 nucleotides agree with TRBD2. V lost 0 bases, J lost 3 bases, and 5 bases stayed unmatched. Germline V CDR1 and CDR2: SGHTA, FQGNSA. The CDR3 is 16 residues long. The CDR3 DNA follows: TGTGCCAGCAGCTTAGCAGGGTCTAGCGGGAAAGAGACCCAGTACTTC. As protein: CASSLAGSSGKETQYF.